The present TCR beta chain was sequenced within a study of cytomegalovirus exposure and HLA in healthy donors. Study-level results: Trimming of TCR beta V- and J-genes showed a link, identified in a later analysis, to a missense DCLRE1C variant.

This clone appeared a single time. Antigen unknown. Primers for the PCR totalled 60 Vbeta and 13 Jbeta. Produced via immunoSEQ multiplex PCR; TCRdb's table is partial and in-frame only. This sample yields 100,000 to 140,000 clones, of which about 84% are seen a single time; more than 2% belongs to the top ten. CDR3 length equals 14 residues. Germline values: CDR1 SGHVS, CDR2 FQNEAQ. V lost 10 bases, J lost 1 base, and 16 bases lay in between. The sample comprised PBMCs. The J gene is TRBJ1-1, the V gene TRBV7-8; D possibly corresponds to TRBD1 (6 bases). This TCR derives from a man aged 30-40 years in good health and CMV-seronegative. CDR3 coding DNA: TGTGCCACCCGAGCCCCGGGACAGAACACTGAAGCTTTCTTT. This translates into CATRAPGQNTEAFF.